Below, 4 T cell receptor beta chains from the same sample are listed, as sequenced in a study of PD-L1 blockade in urothelial cancer (dated by TCRdb to the late 2010s). Library preparation employed the immunoSEQ multiplex PCR assay. What TCRdb holds here is the immuneACCESS table cut down to in-frame rearrangements. Part of the clones is not present; checked against another copy, under half of the missing clones reflect an unresolved V gene, and the others are unexplained. For this sample there are under 35,000 clones; approximately 90% appear just once. Of the sample, 7.5% to 9.5% falls within the top ten clones. The meaning of the sample's time point label: peripheral blood 6 weeks after treatment start. The material sequenced was PBMCs, taken around atezolizumab (anti-PD-L1) treatment. These TCRs come from a man older than 75 with urothelial cancer.

This clone was recorded once. The gene calls are TRBV25-1 and TRBJ2-5; the D is unclear. Germline lookup yields CDR1 MGHDK and CDR2 SYGVNS. V lost 4 bases and J 5 bases, leaving 5 bases between the germline ends. This CDR3 has 11 amino acids. In DNA, the CDR3 is TGTGCCAGCAGTGCTTCCGAGACCCAGTACTTC. It yields the protein CASSASETQYF.

The chain is built from TRBV6-6 and TRBJ2-1; weak D call: TRBD1 (5 bases). Germline values: CDR1 MNHNY, CDR2 SVGAGI (reference sequence). The V and J ends lost 6 bases and 3 bases respectively, with 12 bases between them. This CDR3 is 14 amino acids long. The CDR3 here is CASRTATNYNEQFF. The CDR3 nucleotides read TGTGCCAGCAGGACAGCAACTAACTACAATGAGCAGTTCTTC.

The chain joins TRBV6-5 to TRBJ2-2; D uncertain. The CDR3 runs to 13 residues. CDR1 and CDR2 (germline): MNHEY, SVGAGI. V lost 5 bases, J lost 1 base, and 5 bases lay in between. CDR3 in DNA: TGTGCCAGCAGTCGAGGGAACACCGGGGAGCTGTTTTTT. Its translation: CASSRGNTGELFF.

In its sample, this clone was seen once. This chain links TRBV6-5 with TRBJ2-1, with 7 positions matching TRBD2. The CDR3 loop spans 15 amino acids. V lost 5 bases and J lost 9; bases outside the gene matches: 13. The germline gives CDR1 MNHEY, CDR2 SVGAGI. CDR3 sequence reads: CASSPRGGSRFEQFF. CDR3 nucleotide sequence: TGTGCCAGCAGTCCCCGAGGCGGGAGCCGGTTTGAGCAGTTCTTC.